The following is a TCR beta chain sequence with its context. Its matching antigen is unknown. This specimen comes from a study of response to subunit inactivated influenza vaccine. TCRdb re-derived calls from the RT-PCR reads in MiXCR, one entry per CDR3 protein. The table includes about 530,000 distinct CDR3 sequences, approximately 13% detected once. In germline, CDR1 is SGHTA, CDR2 FQGNSA. Trimming removed 4 bases at V and 2 bases at J, with 18 bases between. The CDR3 has 17 residues. Study-wide results and limits: T cells newly recruited by each seasonal influenza vaccination are few, the authors suggested.

Sequencing used PBMCs from blood, obtained 40 to 50 days after vaccination. This sequence joins TRBV7-2 and TRBJ2-1; D might be TRBD1 (6 bases). The TCR sequence derives from a man in his forties or fifties who received an inactivated influenza vaccine. Here the CDR3 DNA reads TGTGCCAGCAGCTCCACCCTCCCGGGACATCCCTACAATGAGCAGTTCTTC. Translation gives CASSSTLPGHPYNEQFF.